Presented here are 19 T cell receptor beta chains from one specimen sequenced in a study of T cell repertoires in cytomegalovirus infection. TCRdb analysed the reads with MiXCR anew, one entry per CDR3 protein. The data show more than 400,000 distinct CDR3 sequences, approximately 25% seen once. What was sequenced was PBMCs. These receptors came from a human donor in good health (CMV status not recorded). Some clones in this sample may be carry-over from other donors' samples.

This clonotype appeared once. The CDR3 DNA is TGTGCCAGCAGTTACCCCTGGGGTTTCCCCACCGGGGAGCTGTTTTTT. It yields the protein CASSYPWGFPTGELFF. The gene calls are TRBV6-2 or TRBV6-3 and TRBJ2-2, with D hard to call. The ends were cut back, 2 bases at V and 4 bases at J, with 14 bases in the middle. The germline CDR1 and CDR2 sequences are MNHEY and SVGEGT. The CDR3 sequence is 16 residues long.

This clonotype has ten or more counts. This chain uses TRBV7-8 with TRBJ2-7; 10 nucleotides agree with TRBD2. The CDR3 is 15 amino acids. Germline V CDR1 and CDR2: SGHVS, FQNEAQ. The J segment lost 0 bases and the V segment lost 1 base, leaving 0 bases of the junction unmatched. The CDR3 loop is CASSLGTSGSYEQYV. As DNA, the CDR3 is TGTGCCAGCAGCTTAGGGACTAGCGGCTCCTACGAGCAGTACGTC.

This clonotype was observed a handful of times. The CDR3 region is CASRRDISNQPQHF. CDR3 nucleotides: TGTGCCAGCAGACGGGACATTAGCAATCAGCCCCAGCATTTT. This sequence joins TRBV6-2 or TRBV6-3 and TRBJ1-5, with a possible D match to TRBD1 (6 bases). V shed 6 bases and J shed 0 bases, with 9 bases lying between them. Germline CDR1 is MNHEY and CDR2 is SVGEGT. The CDR3 length is 14 residues.

There are many counts of this clonotype. The chain is built from TRBV7-9 and TRBJ2-3, with D tentatively TRBD2 (5 bases). This CDR3 has 16 amino acids. Per germline, CDR1 SEHNR and CDR2 FQNEAQ (reference sequence). Trimming stripped 6 bases from V and 3 bases from J, with 19 bases between. CDR3 amino acids: CASSIPFEGETDTQYF. CDR3 coding DNA: TGTGCCAGCAGTATACCCTTTGAGGGAGAAACAGATACGCAGTATTTT.

The chain employs TRBV24-1 and TRBJ1-1; 7 bases align to TRBD1. The germline V gene has CDR1 KGHDR and CDR2 SFDVKD. This CDR3 spans 12 amino acids. V shed 4 bases and J 8 bases; nucleotides not matched to a gene: 3. This chain's CDR3 is CATSEQGREAFF. CDR3 nucleotide sequence: TGTGCCACCAGTGAACAGGGGAGGGAAGCTTTCTTT.

This clonotype has a count of ten or more. This chain connects TRBV7-2 to TRBJ2-5; D is tentatively TRBD1 or TRBD2 (5 bases each). In germline, CDR1 is SGHTA, CDR2 FQGNSA. V was cut by 2 bases and J by 5 bases, with 15 bases left in between. CDR3 length: 15 residues. CDR3 bases: TGTGCCAGCAGCTTAATGCAGGGCTGGGGGGAGACCCAGTACTTC. It yields the protein CASSLMQGWGETQYF.

The chain has TRBV9 and TRBJ2-1, with TRBD2 matching over 15 bases. Germline CDR1 reads SGDLS; CDR2 reads YYNGEE. The CDR3 runs to 20 residues. The V gene end was trimmed by 3 bases and the J gene end by 1 base; junction bases not matched to a gene: 11. CDR3: CASSGPRTSGRAGSYNEQFF. The DNA of the CDR3 is TGTGCCAGCAGCGGACCCCGGACTAGCGGGAGGGCCGGTTCCTACAATGAGCAGTTCTTC.

This clonotype has a handful of counts. V is TRBV19 and J is TRBJ2-1; D perhaps matches TRBD2 (6 bases). V was clipped by 6 bases and J by 1 base, with 13 bases between them. Germline V gene sequence: CDR1 LNHDA, CDR2 SQIVND (reference sequence). The CDR3 has 15 residues. CDR3 DNA sequence: TGTGCCAGTAGATCGCCTAGCGATTCCTACAATGAGCAGTTCTTC. It yields the protein CASRSPSDSYNEQFF.

At least ten counts were recorded for this clonotype. The chain uses TRBV7-2 and TRBJ1-3; 8 bases match TRBD1. CDR3 size: 16 residues. CDR1 and CDR2 (germline): SGHTA, FQGNSA. The ends lost 5 bases at V and 5 bases at J; junction bases unmatched: 11. Here the CDR3 reads CASSRDRLNRRNTIYF. DNA of the CDR3: TGTGCCAGCAGCCGGGACAGGCTAAACAGGAGAAACACCATATATTTT. The full variable domain, completed using reference TRBV7-2 and TRBJ1-3, is GAGVSQSPSNKVTEKGKDVELRCDPISGHTALYWYRQSLGQGLEFLIYFQGNSAPDKSGLPSDRFSAERTGGSVSTLTIQRTQQEDSAVYLCASSRDRLNRRNTIYFGEGSWLTVV.

The chain has TRBV19 and TRBJ1-4, with TRBD1 as a possible D gene (6 bases). CDR3 length: 16 residues. Between the trimmed V and J ends, which lost 4 bases and 10 bases, there was a span of 22 bases. Germline values: CDR1 LNHDA, CDR2 SQIVND (reference sequence). Written as DNA, the CDR3 is TGTGCCAGTAGTAACTCCGGGACATCGGGGGCCGGAAAACTGTTTTTT. Translating gives CASSNSGTSGAGKLFF.

CDR3 in amino acids: CASKGVAGGEETQYF. CDR3 DNA: TGTGCCAGTAAAGGTGTAGCGGGAGGTGAAGAGACCCAGTACTTC. This chain joins TRBV27 and TRBJ2-5; 10 positions agree with TRBD2. V was clipped by 9 bases and J by 3 bases; unmatched bases: 10. Germline loops: CDR1 MNHEY, CDR2 SMNVEV (reference sequence). This CDR3 is 15 amino acids long.

This clonotype has a count of ten or more. The genes are TRBV7-2 and TRBJ2-1; tentative D call: TRBD1 (6 bases). The CDR3 is 14 residues long. The V and J ends lost 3 bases and 4 bases respectively, with 10 bases between them. Germline V gene data show CDR1 as SGHTA and CDR2 as FQGNSA. The CDR3 loop reads CASSFRTAYNEQFF. Written as DNA, the CDR3 is TGTGCCAGCAGCTTCAGGACAGCATACAATGAGCAGTTCTTC.

This clonotype was picked up a small number of times. CDR3 residues: CASSMRPTSGSTDTQYF. The CDR3 DNA reads TGTGCCAGCAGCATGCGACCGACTAGCGGGAGCACAGATACGCAGTATTTT. The rearrangement joins TRBV2 to TRBJ2-3; 10 bases agree with TRBD2. The CDR3 contains 17 residues. Losses at the gene ends were 6 bases for V and 0 bases for J; bases not matched to a gene: 9. From germline, CDR1 is SNHLY and CDR2 FYNNEI.

V gene TRBV4-1 combines with J gene TRBJ2-2; 7 nucleotides match TRBD2. The J segment lost 5 bases and the V segment lost 1 base, leaving 1 base of the junction unmatched. The CDR3 consists of 14 residues. Germline assignment: CDR1 MGHRA and CDR2 YSYEKL. The CDR3 nucleotides are TGCGCCAGCAGCCAAGTGGGGGGGACCGGGGAGCTGTTTTTT. Its protein is CASSQVGGTGELFF.

This chain connects TRBV28 to TRBJ1-2; D remains unclear. Germline loops: CDR1 MDHEN, CDR2 SYDVKM. V was pared by 3 bases and J by 2 bases, with 7 bases between. The CDR3 consists of 13 residues. The CDR3 spells CASSFWKNYGYTF. The CDR3 DNA follows: TGTGCCAGCAGTTTTTGGAAAAACTATGGCTACACCTTC.

The chain couples TRBV11-1 to TRBJ2-3; 11 nucleotides agree with TRBD2. V was pared by 5 bases and J by 4 bases, with 11 bases of the junction left unmatched. This CDR3 comprises 17 residues. Germline CDR1 and CDR2: SGHAT and FQDESV (reference sequence). The CDR3 sequence: CASSPEVAGGPADTQYF. In DNA, the CDR3 is TGTGCCAGCAGCCCCGAAGTAGCGGGAGGGCCTGCAGATACGCAGTATTTT.

The rearrangement joins TRBV19 to TRBJ1-5; no clear D. The germline CDR1 and CDR2 sequences are LNHDA and SQIVND (reference sequence). CDR3 size: 14 residues. The ends were cut back, 5 bases at V and 3 bases at J, with 11 bases in the middle. CDR3 in DNA: TGTGCCAGTAGTGAGTTCGGAAACAATCAGCCCCAGCATTTT. This codes for CASSEFGNNQPQHF.

This clonotype showed up just a few times. The chain links TRBV27 to TRBJ1-6; unclear D gene. The length of the CDR3 is 16 residues. Trimming removed 5 bases at V and 6 bases at J, with 17 bases between. Looked up from germline, CDR1 is MNHEY and CDR2 is SMNVEV (reference sequence). The CDR3 here is CASSARSTLLNSPLHF. The CDR3 bases are TGTGCCAGCAGTGCGCGGTCTACCCTACTTAATTCACCCCTCCACTTT.

Remarks on this clonotype: This may stem from a read error, because a much larger clone lies one nucleotide away. The V and J genes are TRBV19 and TRBJ2-7; no clear D gene. Germline CDR1 LNHDA, CDR2 SQIVND (reference sequence). CDR3 length equals 15 residues. CDR3 DNA: TGTGCCAGTAGTATAGGAGGCAGAGTGACCTACGAGCGGTACTTC. It codes for CASSIGGRVTYERYF.